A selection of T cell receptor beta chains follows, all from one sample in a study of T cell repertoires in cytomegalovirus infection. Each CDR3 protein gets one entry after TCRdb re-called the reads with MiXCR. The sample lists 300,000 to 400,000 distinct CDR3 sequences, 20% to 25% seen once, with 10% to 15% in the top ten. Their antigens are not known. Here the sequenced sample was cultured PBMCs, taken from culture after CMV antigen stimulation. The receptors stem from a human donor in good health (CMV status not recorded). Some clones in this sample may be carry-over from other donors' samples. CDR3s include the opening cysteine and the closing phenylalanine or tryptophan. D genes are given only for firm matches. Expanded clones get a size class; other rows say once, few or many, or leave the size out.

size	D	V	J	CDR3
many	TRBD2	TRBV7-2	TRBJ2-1	CASSLRASGRDEQFF
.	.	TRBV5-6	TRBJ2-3	CASSAFGQSGTDTQYF
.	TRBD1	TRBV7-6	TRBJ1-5	CASSRGTGKGNQPQHF
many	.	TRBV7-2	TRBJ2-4	CASSFIVGENIQYF
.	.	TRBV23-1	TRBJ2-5	CASSQLNRIEETQYF
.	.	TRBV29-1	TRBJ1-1	CSACRGRAHTEAFF
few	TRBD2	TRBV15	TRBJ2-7	CATSRAGGLAAYEQYF
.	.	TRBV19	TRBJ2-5	CASRNGGGETQYF
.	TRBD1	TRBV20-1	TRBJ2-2	CSAHRGTGELFF
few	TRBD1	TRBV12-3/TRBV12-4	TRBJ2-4	CASSPTTQGYIQYF
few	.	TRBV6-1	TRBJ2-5	CASSEGSLAWETQYF
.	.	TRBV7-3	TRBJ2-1	CASSFALSSYNEQFF
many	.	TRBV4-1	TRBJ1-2	CASSHTQGDTGYTF
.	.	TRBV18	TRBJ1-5	CASSPSQENQPQHF
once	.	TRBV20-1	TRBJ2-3	CSATRTFADTQYF
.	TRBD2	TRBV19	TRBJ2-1	CASSTVPGGEQFF
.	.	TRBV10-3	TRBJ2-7	CAIGVASGSYEQYF
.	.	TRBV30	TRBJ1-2	CAWIMGHTEEFYGYTF
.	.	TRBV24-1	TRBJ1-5	CATSDPNQPQHF
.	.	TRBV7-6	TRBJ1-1	CASSLTGQSPEAFF
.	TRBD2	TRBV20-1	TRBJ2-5	CSGGTSGQETQYF
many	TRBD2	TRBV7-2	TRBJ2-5	CASSRRRGGDFQETQYF
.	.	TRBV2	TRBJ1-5	CASSVGASQPQHF
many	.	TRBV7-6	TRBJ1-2	CASSAQGSNYGYTF
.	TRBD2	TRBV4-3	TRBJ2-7	CASSQDLALAGKYEQYF
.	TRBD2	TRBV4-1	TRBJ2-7	CASSQGGLAGGYEQYF